This TCR beta chain emerged from a study of human T cells and chemical hapten exposure. Time point denoted: pre-sensitization, week 0. Treatment of the sample: therapeutic diphenylcyclopropenone sensitization with weekly scalp DPC. TCRdb redid the calling of the RACE reads with MiXCR, one entry per CDR3 protein. The table has 250,000 or so distinct CDR3 sequences, around 7.7% seen once. This clonotype has a count of ten or more. Its antigen is currently unknown. The length of the CDR3 is 10 residues. The ends were cut back, 2 bases at V and 4 bases at J, with 0 bases in the middle. CDR1 is SGHRS, CDR2 YFSETQ, per germline. General study findings and limits: Patch test score rose with PT1 expanded TCRs, significant at 8, 16, 32, not 4.

The receptor was isolated from a man younger than 35 with alopecia areata. Some clones in this sample may be carry-over from other donors' samples. Here the sequenced sample was whole blood, taken in connection with sensitization to the hapten diphenylcyclopropenone (DPC). V gene TRBV5-1 combines with J gene TRBJ1-1, with unresolved D. Written as DNA, the CDR3 is TGCGCCAGCAGCTTCACTGAAGCTTTCTTT. Translating it yields CASSFTEAFF.